These 27 T cell receptor beta chains share one sample of origin, sequenced in a study of response to subunit inactivated influenza vaccine. One entry per CDR3 protein results from TCRdb running MiXCR on the RT-PCR reads. The sample records 200,000 to 300,000 distinct CDR3 sequences, 12% being singletons. Source: non-naive T cells sorted from PBMCs, taken around 14 days before vaccination. The origin of the receptors is a man between 45 and 60 years old who received an inactivated influenza vaccine.

The gene calls are TRBV9 and TRBJ1-3; the match to TRBD1 covers 7 bases. This CDR3 is built from 16 residues. J gave up 0 bases and V 4 bases, and 7 bases lay outside the gene matches. The germline V gene has CDR1 SGDLS and CDR2 YYNGEE. The CDR3 region has the DNA TGTGCCAGCAGCCCCCGGGACAGCAACTCTGGAAACACCATATATTTT. Its translation: CASSPRDSNSGNTIYF.

The table lists this clonotype with many counts. The V and J genes are TRBV4-2 and TRBJ2-5; D is perhaps TRBD1 or TRBD2 (12 bases each). The CDR3 spans 19 residues. Trimming shortened V by 5 bases and J by 2 bases, and 27 bases separated the two germline ends. CDR1 is LGHNA and CDR2 is YNFKEQ in the germline V gene. The CDR3: CASSGTGGYLAGGQETQYF. The CDR3 DNA is TGTGCCAGCAGCGGGACAGGGGGCTACCTAGCGGGAGGGCAAGAGACCCAGTACTTC.

This clonotype has at least ten counts. The chain couples TRBV6-2 or TRBV6-3 to TRBJ2-2; D is undetermined. Per germline, CDR1 MNHEY and CDR2 SVGEGT. The CDR3 is 13 residues long. V lost 6 bases to trimming and J lost 6 bases, with 11 bases between them. CDR3 nucleotides: TGTGCCAGCAGCCTTACGGAATCCGGGGAGCTGTTTTTT. Amino acid sequence: CASSLTESGELFF.

This clonotype has just a few counts. This chain uses TRBV15 with TRBJ2-1; D unclear. CDR1 is LNHNV and CDR2 is YYDKDF in the germline V gene (reference sequence). The CDR3 spans 12 residues. V was clipped by 0 bases and J by 13 bases, with 10 bases between them. CDR3 sequence: CATSRDFGLQFF. The CDR3 DNA reads as TGTGCCACCAGCAGAGATTTCGGTTTACAGTTCTTC.

This clonotype was counted between two and nine times. V is TRBV7-8 and J is TRBJ2-2; TRBD2 agrees at 12 bases. The germline gives CDR1 SGHVS, CDR2 FQNEAQ. The CDR3 runs 16 residues. With V trimmed by 5 bases and J by 6 bases, 7 bases remained unmatched. The CDR3 DNA is TGTGCCAGCAGCCTCCCTAGCGGGAGGGGATCCGGGGAGCTGTTTTTT. Residues: CASSLPSGRGSGELFF.

This clonotype was seen ten or more times. V is TRBV29-1 and J is TRBJ2-3, with TRBD2 matching 9 bases. CDR1 and CDR2 (germline): SQVTM, ANQGSEA. V lost 5 bases and J lost 1; bases outside the gene matches: 7. The CDR3 totals 15 residues. The chain's CDR3 is CSVSRAGGRTDTQYF. The CDR3 nucleotides read TGCAGCGTTAGCCGAGCGGGGGGTCGCACAGATACGCAGTATTTT.

By share of the sample, this clonotype is medium-sized. This chain links TRBV7-2 with TRBJ2-2; D is uncertain. Trimming removed 7 bases from V and 3 bases from J, with 6 bases in between. The CDR3 spans 12 residues. Germline V gene sequence: CDR1 SGHTA, CDR2 FQGNSA. The chain's CDR3 is CASISDTGELFF. As DNA, the CDR3 is TGTGCCAGCATCAGCGACACCGGGGAGCTGTTTTTT.

This clonotype has just a few counts. The chain uses TRBV7-2 and TRBJ1-5, with D possibly matching TRBD1 (5 bases). The germline V gene has CDR1 SGHTA and CDR2 FQGNSA. V shed 5 bases and J shed 2 bases, with 13 bases lying between them. This CDR3 spans 15 amino acids. Here the CDR3 reads CASSIGGLGNQPQHF. The CDR3 DNA follows: TGTGCCAGCAGCATCGGGGGACTGGGCAATCAGCCCCAGCATTTT.

The chain combines TRBV20-1 with TRBJ2-7; D possibly corresponds to TRBD1 (6 bases). The CDR3 runs 13 residues. Germline V gene data show CDR1 as DFQATT and CDR2 as SNEGSKA (reference sequence). V lost 6 bases and J lost 3, with 15 bases in between. The CDR3, as DNA: TGCAGTGCCACCCAAAGGGGGATCTACGAGCAGTACTTC. This gives the protein CSATQRGIYEQYF.

The table lists this clonotype with a few counts. J is TRBJ2-7 and V is TRBV4-2; 8 nucleotides line up with TRBD1. CDR1 is LGHNA, CDR2 YNFKEQ, per germline. Trimming cost V 5 bases and J 5 bases; bases outside gene matches: 8. The CDR3 covers 14 residues. The CDR3 protein is CASSLPTGANEQYF. The CDR3 bases are TGTGCCAGCAGCTTACCGACAGGGGCGAACGAGCAGTACTTC.

The table lists this clonotype with a few counts. The V gene is TRBV11-2, the J gene TRBJ2-1; D ambiguous. Deletions cut 4 bases from V and 3 bases from J, with 10 bases between. This CDR3 region has 14 residues. Germline CDR1 reads SGHAT; CDR2 reads FQNNGV. CDR3 bases: TGTGCCAGCAGCTCCCTGCGGCACTACAATGAGCAGTTCTTC. This encodes CASSSLRHYNEQFF.

The rearrangement joins TRBV6-1 to TRBJ1-1; a possible D gene is TRBD1 (5 bases). The germline CDR1 and CDR2 sequences are MNHNS and SASEGT. The CDR3 sequence is 14 residues long. Trimming cost V 7 bases and J 1 base, with 13 bases left between them. The CDR3 nucleotides are TGTGCCAGCACTCCGGGGGGGGAGAACACTGAAGCTTTCTTT. Translating it yields CASTPGGENTEAFF.

The table lists this clonotype with many counts. J is TRBJ2-1 and V is TRBV20-1; perhaps D is TRBD1 or TRBD2 (7 bases each). The length of the CDR3 is 14 residues. The germline gives CDR1 DFQATT, CDR2 SNEGSKA (reference sequence). V lost 1 base and J 15 bases, leaving 22 bases between the germline ends. The CDR3 bases are TGCAGTGCTAGAGTCCGTCGAGACAGGGAGGGTACGTTCTTC. This encodes CSARVRRDREGTFF.

This clonotype was detected ten times or more. This sequence joins TRBV20-1 and TRBJ1-6; no clear D gene. The CDR3 contains 14 residues. The germline CDR1 and CDR2 sequences are DFQATT and SNEGSKA (reference sequence). Trimming took off 0 bases at V and 10 bases at J, with 13 bases between the two ends. The CDR3 DNA reads as TGCAGTGCTAGAGATCCCCAGGTGTGGTCACCCCTCCACTTT. This encodes CSARDPQVWSPLHF.

This clonotype came up a few times. This rearrangement joins TRBV5-1 to TRBJ1-2; D uncertain. Trimming pared 0 bases from V and 1 base from J, leaving 4 bases between. Per the germline V gene, CDR1 is SGHRS and CDR2 is YFSETQ. The CDR3 spans 13 residues. CDR3 sequence (DNA): TGCGCCAGCAGCTTGGGGTTTAACTATGGCTACACCTTC. This sequence encodes CASSLGFNYGYTF.

This clonotype was observed a handful of times. The chain links TRBV4-2 to TRBJ2-5; unclear D gene. Deletions cut 0 bases from V and 7 bases from J, with 9 bases between. This CDR3 contains 13 residues. Germline V gene lookup returns CDR1 LGHNA and CDR2 YNFKEQ. The CDR3 protein is CASSQELVGTQYF. The CDR3 DNA follows: TGTGCCAGCAGCCAAGAATTAGTGGGGACCCAGTACTTC.

This clonotype was counted a few times. A much bigger clone sits one base away, suggesting this may be a read error. The rearrangement links TRBV9 to TRBJ2-1; perhaps TRBD2 as D (5 bases). The CDR3 runs to 15 residues. Germline V lookup: CDR1 SGDLS, CDR2 YYNGEE. Trimming took off 0 bases at V and 0 bases at J, with 7 bases between the two ends. The CDR3 is CASSVVGSSYNEQFF. The CDR3 bases are TGTGCCAGCAGCGTAGTGGGGAGCTCCTACAATGAGCAGTTCTTC.

This rearrangement joins TRBV9 to TRBJ1-1; tentatively, D is TRBD1 (6 bases). The CDR3 spans 13 residues. V lost 3 bases, J lost 3 bases, and 9 bases lay in between. Germline CDR1 reads SGDLS; CDR2 reads YYNGEE. CDR3 amino acids: CASSEGQYTEAFF. The CDR3 DNA reads as TGTGCCAGCAGCGAAGGACAGTACACTGAAGCTTTCTTT.

The genes are TRBV7-2 and TRBJ2-3; TRBD1 agrees at 10 bases. Germline CDR1 reads SGHTA; CDR2 reads FQGNSA. The CDR3 is made up of 14 amino acids. V was pared by 4 bases and J by 7 bases, with 5 bases of the junction left unmatched. The CDR3 DNA reads as TGTGCCAGCAGCTACCGGGACAGGGGCCATACGCAGTATTTT. Translating gives CASSYRDRGHTQYF.

V and J are TRBV27 and TRBJ2-7; TRBD1 or TRBD2 may be the D gene (5 bases each). Deletions cut 0 bases from V and 6 bases from J, with 15 bases between. Per germline, CDR1 MNHEY and CDR2 SMNVEV (reference sequence). The CDR3 sequence is 15 residues long. CDR3 DNA sequence: TGTGCCAGCAGTTTATCTACCTCCGGGGCCTCCGAGCAGTACTTC. Protein product: CASSLSTSGASEQYF.

This clonotype appeared many times. The V gene is TRBV20-1, the J gene TRBJ2-5; 8 bases line up with TRBD2. Germline trimming cut 1 base from V and 7 bases from J; bases unmatched to any gene: 11. The CDR3 runs to 15 residues. Germline CDR1 reads DFQATT; CDR2 reads SNEGSKA (reference sequence). The CDR3 loop is CSARVASGSRGTQYF. Written as DNA, the CDR3 is TGCAGTGCTAGAGTTGCTAGCGGGTCACGAGGGACCCAGTACTTC.

The V call is TRBV2, the J call TRBJ2-3, with no clear D. This CDR3 is 14 amino acids long. Germline V gene lookup returns CDR1 SNHLY and CDR2 FYNNEI. The V end lost 5 bases, the J end lost 2 bases, and 11 bases lay between the germline ends. CDR3 sequence reads: CASSTTGHTDTQYF. For the CDR3, the DNA is TGTGCCAGCAGTACGACCGGGCACACAGATACGCAGTATTTT.

This sequence joins TRBV12-3 or TRBV12-4 and TRBJ1-1, with a weak D call TRBD1 (6 bases). The CDR3 is made up of 16 amino acids. Trimming left V 5 bases short and J 0 bases short, with 16 bases between. The CDR3 region has the DNA TGTGCCAGCAGTCCTCGGGACACCTCTATGAACACTGAAGCTTTCTTT. This encodes CASSPRDTSMNTEAFF.

This clonotype was counted a few times. The chain recombines TRBV12-3 or TRBV12-4 with TRBJ1-1; D uncertain. CDR3 length equals 15 residues. Trimming stripped 8 bases from V and 0 bases from J, with 16 bases between. CDR3 nucleotide sequence: TGTGCCAGCTCCGGAGGGTTAGATATGAACACTGAAGCTTTCTTT. Protein sequence: CASSGGLDMNTEAFF.

This clonotype was picked up a small number of times. The V call is TRBV7-3, the J call TRBJ2-7; TRBD2 matches at 14 bases. Unmatched junction bases numbered 11, after V lost 2 bases and J lost 2 bases. Germline lookup yields CDR1 SGHTA and CDR2 FQGTGA. The CDR3 sequence is 19 residues long. The CDR3 sequence is CASSLQTSGREGTTYEQYF. The CDR3 region has the DNA TGTGCCAGCAGCTTACAGACTAGCGGGAGGGAAGGGACCACCTACGAGCAGTACTTC.

This clonotype showed up just a few times. The rearrangement uses TRBV30 and TRBJ2-3; 12 bases match TRBD2. Germline CDR1 GTSNPN, CDR2 SVGIG (reference sequence). The V segment lost 4 bases and the J segment 5 bases; nucleotides outside the gene matches: 4. The length of the CDR3 is 14 residues. CDR3 sequence reads: CAWTSGRAVDTQYF. CDR3 nucleotides: TGTGCCTGGACTAGCGGGAGGGCCGTAGATACGCAGTATTTT.

This clonotype was seen a few times. The chain combines TRBV20-1 with TRBJ2-5, with D tentatively TRBD1 (6 bases). Germline loops: CDR1 DFQATT, CDR2 SNEGSKA (reference sequence). V gave up 5 bases and J gave up 2 bases, with 18 bases separating them. This CDR3 region has 15 residues. The CDR3 DNA reads TGCAGTGCTGCCAACCGCGATAGGGGGCAAGAGACCCAGTACTTC. Translated: CSAANRDRGQETQYF.